The clone carrying this TCR beta chain appeared many times. In a library made to pick up alpha chains, this beta chain is a stray read with a size that means little. These data originate in a study of spatial heterogeneity in lung cancer. Overall study context: There were, on average, more than 9.5 raw-read appearances for each unique TCR and UMI combination.

TCR cDNA molecules each had a unique molecular identifier. TCRdb processed the 5' RACE reads anew with MiXCR; each CDR3 protein has one entry. The table includes around 14,000 distinct CDR3 sequences, roughly 3.9% detected once. The CDR3 totals 17 residues. V was pared by 7 bases and J by 0 bases, with 6 bases of the junction left unmatched. Germline CDR1 is LNHDA and CDR2 is SQIVND (reference sequence). The sample's time point: sample taken at primary tumor resection. Untreated early-stage non-small cell lung cancer patients, 55 to 85 in total, were the donors. Whole RNA from tumor, nontumor lung or frozen PBMC was sequenced unsorted.

This TCR derives from a male donor with early-stage non-small cell lung cancer. The chain carries TRBV19 and TRBJ2-6; 10 positions agree with TRBD1. The sample consisted of normal lung tissue next to the tumor, taken at surgery. The CDR3, as DNA: TGTGCCAGTAAGAAGACAGGGGGCGTCTCTGGGGCCAACGTCCTGACTTTC. This translates into CASKKTGGVSGANVLTF.